Listed here are 29 T cell receptor beta chains from one sample, sequenced in a study of vaccination and CD4 T cells after COVID-19 (dated by TCRdb to the early 2020s). No antigens are known for them. Libraries were built with PCR. Sequencing was performed on an Illumina iSeq 100. DNA from cultured CD4+ T cells underwent TCR sequencing with the Oncomine TCR Beta short-read assay at the Johns Hopkins FTIC core. TCRdb took the public reads, trimmed them with fastp at Q25, ran MiXCR for clone calling and kept in-frame beta chains. One record per CDR3 amino acid sequence lists the most common genes and DNA. This sample lists under 25,000 distinct CDR3 sequences; 45% to 50% were detected once. 13% of the sample comes from the top ten. Interpreted using the paper, the treatment or condition label stands for: approximately 10-day PBMC culture with coronavirus spike peptide pools or control peptides (ViraFEST assay).

What was sequenced was cultured CD4+ T cells from blood. All receptors come from a human donor with COVID-19.

The chain joins TRBV9 to TRBJ2-5; 11 nucleotides align to TRBD2. CDR1 is SGDLS and CDR2 is YYNGEE in the germline V gene. Trimming removed 3 bases from V and 5 bases from J; junction bases left unmatched: 3. The CDR3 spans 14 residues. The CDR3 DNA reads as TGTGCCAGCAGCGCTAGCGGGGGGAGGGAGACCCAGTACTTC. This sequence encodes CASSASGGRETQYF.

This chain joins TRBV7-2 and TRBJ2-3, with D unresolved. This CDR3 spans 16 amino acids. Germline CDR1 SGHTA, CDR2 FQGNSA. Trimming stripped 3 bases from V and 0 bases from J, with 13 bases between. The CDR3 is CASSFIRSPSTDTQYF. In DNA, the CDR3 is TGTGCCAGCAGCTTCATCCGATCCCCTAGCACAGATACGCAGTATTTT.

A few counts support this clonotype. The chain recombines TRBV7-2 with TRBJ2-4; TRBD1 aligns across 9 bases. The CDR3 is 18 amino acids. Per germline, CDR1 SGHTA and CDR2 FQGNSA. The junction had 13 bases not matched to a gene; V was cut back by 5 bases and J by 2 bases. Here the CDR3 reads CASSDGTGLGVTKNIQYF. The CDR3 bases are TGTGCCAGCAGCGACGGGACAGGGTTGGGTGTAACCAAAAACATTCAGTACTTC.

The chain recombines TRBV7-9 with TRBJ2-2, with 15 nucleotides matching TRBD2. Looked up from germline, CDR1 is SEHNR and CDR2 is FQNEAQ (reference sequence). CDR3 length equals 18 residues. J lost 2 bases, V lost 5 bases, and 6 bases had no gene match. The CDR3 loop reads CASSLPGLAGGNTGELFF. The CDR3 DNA sequence: TGTGCCAGCAGCCTGCCGGGACTAGCGGGGGGTAACACCGGGGAGCTGTTTTTT.

The V and J genes are TRBV19 and TRBJ2-7; a possible D gene is TRBD2 (7 bases). V was shortened by 7 bases and J by 4 bases, with 14 bases between the two germline ends. This CDR3 contains 13 residues. Germline V gene sequence: CDR1 LNHDA, CDR2 SQIVND (reference sequence). DNA of the CDR3: TGTGCCAGTAAATCGGCGGGGGCATACGAGCAGTACTTC. It specifies CASKSAGAYEQYF.

The rearrangement uses TRBV7-6 and TRBJ1-2, with a tentative D call TRBD1 (5 bases). Germline V gives CDR1 SGHVS, CDR2 FNYEAQ. The V end was cut by 5 bases, the J end by 6 bases, with 13 bases between. This CDR3 region has 13 residues. This CDR3 reads CASSGDGFDGYTF. CDR3 nucleotides: TGTGCCAGCAGCGGGGACGGATTCGATGGCTACACCTTC.

This rearrangement joins TRBV6-1 to TRBJ1-5; tentative D call: TRBD1 (5 bases). Between the trimmed V and J ends, which lost 8 bases and 6 bases, there was a span of 14 bases. Germline-derived CDR1 and CDR2 are MNHNS and SASEGT. The CDR3 spans 13 residues. CDR3 coding DNA: TGTGCCAGCGTTCAGGGAGAGGGTCAGCCCCAGCATTTT. This sequence encodes CASVQGEGQPQHF.

The chain employs TRBV25-1 and TRBJ2-5, with 8 bases identical to TRBD2. With V trimmed by 1 base and J by 8 bases, 15 bases remained unmatched. The CDR3 contains 17 residues. From germline, CDR1 is MGHDK and CDR2 SYGVNS. The CDR3 region is CASSELRSGGGRGTQYF. CDR3 sequence (DNA): TGTGCCAGCAGTGAATTGCGGAGCGGGGGCGGGCGGGGTACCCAGTACTTC.

This clonotype was seen more than once but under ten times. This rearrangement joins TRBV19 to TRBJ1-6; D might be TRBD1 (5 bases). CDR3 length: 13 residues. The V gene lost 8 bases and the J gene lost 6 bases, with 11 bases spanning the gap. Germline assignment: CDR1 LNHDA and CDR2 SQIVND (reference sequence). Here the CDR3 reads CASQGKANSPLHF. The CDR3 DNA reads as TGTGCCAGTCAGGGAAAAGCTAATTCACCCCTCCACTTT.

The chain joins TRBV2 to TRBJ2-3; D remains ambiguous. Between the trimmed V and J ends, which lost 7 bases and 2 bases, there was a span of 10 bases. The CDR3 is made up of 13 amino acids. The germline V gene has CDR1 SNHLY and CDR2 FYNNEI. The DNA of the CDR3 is TGTGCCAGCACGGCGGAGCCCACAGATACGCAGTATTTT. The encoded protein is CASTAEPTDTQYF.

There are a few counts of this clonotype. The chain links TRBV6-1 to TRBJ1-2; possible D gene TRBD1, 6 bases. The germline gives CDR1 MNHNS, CDR2 SASEGT. V gave up 6 bases and J gave up 4 bases, with 12 bases separating them. This CDR3 comprises 13 residues. CDR3 protein: CASRPTGPYGYTF. CDR3 coding DNA: TGTGCCAGCAGACCCACAGGGCCCTATGGCTACACCTTC.

The sample holds a few counts of this clonotype. CDR3 protein: CASSLGVAGGVTDTQYF. The DNA for the CDR3 is TGTGCCAGCAGCTTGGGAGTAGCGGGGGGGGTCACAGATACGCAGTATTTT. The J gene is TRBJ2-3, the V gene TRBV7-6, with TRBD2 matching 11 bases. The CDR3 loop spans 17 amino acids. V shed 3 bases, J shed 2 bases, and the junction held 7 bases outside the gene matches. Looked up from germline, CDR1 is SGHVS and CDR2 is FNYEAQ.

This clonotype was observed a few times. V gene TRBV6-9 combines with J gene TRBJ1-5; D remains ambiguous. Per germline, CDR1 MNHGY and CDR2 SVAAGI. Trimming took 6 bases from V and 7 from J, leaving 7 bases between them. The CDR3 covers 11 residues. CDR3 sequence: CASRGKQPQHF. Written as DNA, the CDR3 is TGTGCCAGCAGAGGGAAGCAGCCCCAGCATTTT.

The chain employs TRBV20-1 and TRBJ2-7; D is uncertain. Trimming cost V 3 bases and J 6 bases, with 15 bases left between them. Germline V lookup: CDR1 DFQATT, CDR2 SNEGSKA (reference sequence). The length of the CDR3 is 13 residues. CDR3 amino acids: CSASDQKGGEQYF. CDR3 bases: TGCAGTGCTAGCGACCAGAAGGGTGGCGAGCAGTACTTC.

This clonotype counts as medium-sized. CDR3 nucleotides: TGTGCCAGCAGCCCGGGTGGGCACACCATATATTTT. It codes for CASSPGGHTIYF. The chain has TRBV25-1 and TRBJ1-3; D is uncertain. CDR3 size: 12 residues. CDR1 and CDR2 (germline): MGHDK, SYGVNS. Trimming took 6 bases from V and 8 from J, leaving 11 bases between them.

V and J are TRBV5-5 and TRBJ2-7, with D unclear. Trimming pared 0 bases from V and 2 bases from J, leaving 9 bases between. The CDR3 loop spans 14 amino acids. Germline V CDR1 and CDR2: SGHKS, YYEKEE (reference sequence). CDR3 sequence reads: CASSLEVSPYEQYF. Here the CDR3 DNA reads TGTGCCAGCAGCTTGGAGGTGTCCCCCTACGAGCAGTACTTC.

This clonotype was seen only a few times. CDR3 amino acids: CSAPGTGSDSPLHF. DNA of the CDR3: TGCAGTGCTCCAGGGACAGGGTCGGATTCACCCCTCCACTTT. J is TRBJ1-6 and V is TRBV20-1; 9 nucleotides match TRBD1. Germline CDR1 is DFQATT and CDR2 is SNEGSKA (reference sequence). The ends lost 5 bases at V and 8 bases at J; junction bases unmatched: 7. This CDR3 is built from 14 residues.

V usage is TRBV29-1 and J usage is TRBJ1-2; 7 bases line up with TRBD1. V gave up 1 base and J gave up 3 bases; unmatched junction bases: 5. CDR3 length: 14 residues. Germline CDR1 reads SQVTM; CDR2 reads ANQGSEA. CDR3 loop: CSVEAGGRDYGYTF. As DNA, the CDR3 is TGCAGCGTTGAAGCAGGGGGGCGGGACTATGGCTACACCTTC. The complete variable domain, with remaining parts taken from reference TRBV29-1 and TRBJ1-2, reads SAVISQKPSRDICQRGTSLTIQCQVDSQVTMMFWYRQQPGQSLTLIATANQGSEATYESGFVIDKFPISRPNLTFSTLTVSNMSPEDSSIYLCSVEAGGRDYGYTFGSGTRLTVV.

V gene TRBV20-1 combines with J gene TRBJ2-3, with D perhaps TRBD1 or TRBD2 (6 bases each). Germline loops: CDR1 DFQATT, CDR2 SNEGSKA (reference sequence). This CDR3 is built from 15 residues. The V end lost 1 base, the J end lost 6 bases, and 17 bases lay between the germline ends. The CDR3 DNA reads TGCAGTGCTAGAGTCGACGGGGGCTTGGGGGATACGCAGTATTTT. This sequence encodes CSARVDGGLGDTQYF.

This chain uses TRBV20-1 with TRBJ2-7; 8 bases map to TRBD2. The CDR3 loop spans 14 amino acids. Germline V gene data show CDR1 as DFQATT and CDR2 as SNEGSKA (reference sequence). CDR3 bases: TGCAGCCAAAGCCGGCTAGCGGGTGACTACGAGCAGTACTTC. Translation: CSQSRLAGDYEQYF.

The chain employs TRBV12-3 or TRBV12-4 and TRBJ2-2; TRBD1 agrees at 8 bases. Unmatched junction bases numbered 6, after V lost 4 bases and J lost 5 bases. The CDR3 has 15 amino acids. This chain's CDR3 is CASSSGRTGTGELFF. As DNA, the CDR3 is TGTGCCAGCAGTTCCGGTAGGACAGGGACCGGGGAGCTGTTTTTT.

The rearrangement joins TRBV12-3 or TRBV12-4 to TRBJ2-1; weak D call: TRBD2 (7 bases). With 3 bases removed from V and 9 bases from J, the gap between germline ends came to 21 bases. The CDR3 sequence is 16 residues long. The CDR3 is CASSFGGGARIGEQFF. The CDR3 nucleotides read TGTGCCAGCAGTTTCGGAGGGGGGGCTCGTATAGGTGAGCAGTTCTTC.

The sample holds one count of this clonotype. This chain links TRBV29-1 with TRBJ2-7; D unresolved. V was shortened by 7 bases and J by 0 bases, with 16 bases between the two germline ends. The V gene's germline CDR1 is SQVTM and CDR2 ANQGSEA. The CDR3 has 14 residues. In nucleotides, the CDR3 is TGCAGCGCCGACATAGGCAGTAGCTCCTACGAGCAGTACTTC. It translates to CSADIGSSSYEQYF.

This chain joins TRBV2 and TRBJ2-7, with TRBD1 identical over 7 bases. Germline CDR1 and CDR2: SNHLY and FYNNEI. V shed 6 bases and J 7 bases; nucleotides not matched to a gene: 15. The CDR3 is 15 amino acids. In nucleotides, the CDR3 is TGTGCCAGCAGGTCTCAGGGGGTTGCATTCGGTGAGCAGTACTTC. The encoded protein is CASRSQGVAFGEQYF.

This clonotype was picked up a small number of times. The chain employs TRBV20-1 and TRBJ1-1; no clear D gene. V lost 1 base and J 2 bases, leaving 8 bases between the germline ends. This CDR3 has 13 amino acids. Germline loops: CDR1 DFQATT, CDR2 SNEGSKA (reference sequence). CDR3 loop: CSARVEGNTEAFF. CDR3 coding DNA: TGCAGTGCTAGAGTCGAAGGTAACACTGAAGCTTTCTTT.

A few counts support this clonotype. This chain connects TRBV6-1 to TRBJ2-5; 7 bases align to TRBD1. V lost 8 bases and J lost 2; bases outside the gene matches: 14. CDR3 size: 16 residues. Germline V gene sequence: CDR1 MNHNS, CDR2 SASEGT. The CDR3 nucleotides read TGTGCCAGCCGAGGTGGGGACAGCGAGGGGCAAGAGACCCAGTACTTC. Encoded protein: CASRGGDSEGQETQYF.

This chain joins TRBV30 and TRBJ2-3; D not certain. The CDR3 consists of 13 residues. Germline CDR1 and CDR2: GTSNPN and SVGIG (reference sequence). V lost 3 bases, J lost 1 base, and 8 bases lay in between. CDR3 residues: CAWRTAGTDTQYF. The CDR3 coding sequence is TGTGCCTGGAGAACGGCAGGCACAGATACGCAGTATTTT. Using reference TRBV30 and TRBJ2-3 for the parts outside the CDR3, the full variable domain is SQTIHQWPATLVQPVGSPLSLECTVEGTSNPNLYWYRQAAGRGLQLLFYSVGIGQISSEVPQNLSASRPQDRQFILSSKKLLLSDSGFYLCAWRTAGTDTQYFGPGTRLTVL.

V usage is TRBV12-3 or TRBV12-4 and J usage is TRBJ2-7, with 9 bases fitting TRBD1. CDR3 length: 13 amino acids. Trimming at V came to 5 bases and at J to 5 bases, leaving 4 bases not matched to a gene. CDR3: CASSRDRANEQYF. Here the CDR3 DNA reads TGTGCCAGCAGTCGGGACAGGGCAAACGAGCAGTACTTC.

The gene calls are TRBV7-2 and TRBJ1-2, with a tentative D call TRBD1 (5 bases). The CDR3 sequence is 14 residues long. Deletions cut 6 bases from V and 2 bases from J, with 13 bases between. Per germline, CDR1 SGHTA and CDR2 FQGNSA. CDR3 in DNA: TGTGCCAGCAGATTGCCGGGACTCAACTATGGCTACACCTTC. Translation: CASRLPGLNYGYTF. Looking up the rest from reference TRBV7-2 and TRBJ1-2 gives the full variable domain: GAGVSQSPSNKVTEKGKDVELRCDPISGHTALYWYRQSLGQGLEFLIYFQGNSAPDKSGLPSDRFSAERTGGSVSTLTIQRTQQEDSAVYLCASRLPGLNYGYTFGSGTRLTVV.